This passage covers 21 T cell receptor beta chains from one sample sequenced in a study of cytomegalovirus exposure and HLA in healthy donors. PCR involved 60 Vbeta and 13 Jbeta primers. Libraries were prepared by immunoSEQ multiplex PCR; TCRdb keeps only in-frame clonotypes and omits some of them. Here the sample spans approximately 110,000 clones, more than 65% being singletons. Material for sequencing was PBMCs. Source of these receptors: a woman in her 40s in good health and CMV-seropositive.

Note on this clone: The sample carries other DNA sequences with the same CDR3. The chain uses TRBV4-1 and TRBJ2-2; 9 nucleotides match TRBD1. J was trimmed by 5 bases and V by 5 bases; bases with no gene match: 3. The CDR3 consists of 14 residues. The V gene's germline CDR1 is MGHRA and CDR2 YSYEKL. The CDR3 here is CASSDRGNTGELFF. CDR3 nucleotides: TGCGCCAGCAGCGACAGGGGGAATACCGGGGAGCTGTTTTTT.

The chain combines TRBV13 with TRBJ2-7; 16 positions agree with TRBD2. This CDR3 comprises 17 residues. Germline V CDR1 and CDR2: PRHDT, FYEKMQ (reference sequence). V lost 4 bases and J lost 6; bases outside the gene matches: 9. The CDR3 sequence: CASSSTLGLAGGSEQYF. In nucleotides, the CDR3 is TGTGCCAGCAGCTCGACCCTGGGACTAGCGGGAGGGTCCGAGCAGTACTTC.

The chain couples TRBV15 to TRBJ1-2, with D unclear. CDR3 size: 13 residues. CDR1 is LNHNV and CDR2 is YYDKDF in the germline V gene (reference sequence). Trimming removed 2 bases at V and 8 bases at J, with 12 bases between. The CDR3 loop is CATSRSGVSGYTF. In DNA form, the CDR3 reads TGTGCCACCAGCAGATCGGGAGTTTCGGGCTACACCTTC.

This chain joins TRBV13 and TRBJ2-6, with 13 bases matching TRBD2. The CDR3 runs to 20 residues. V shed 5 bases and J 2 bases; nucleotides not matched to a gene: 12. Germline CDR1 reads PRHDT; CDR2 reads FYEKMQ (reference sequence). The CDR3 nucleotides are TGTGCCAGCAGCCTACCGCCATGGACTAGCGGGAGCGCTGGGGCCAACGTCCTGACTTTC. This codes for CASSLPPWTSGSAGANVLTF. The full variable domain, completed using reference TRBV13 and TRBJ2-6, is AAGVIQSPRHLIKEKRETATLKCYPIPRHDTVYWYQQGPGQDPQFLISFYEKMQSDKGSIPDRFSAQQFSDYHSELNMSSLELGDSALYFCASSLPPWTSGSAGANVLTFGAGSRLTVL.

This rearrangement joins TRBV4-2 to TRBJ2-7; 8 bases align to TRBD1. Trimming took 0 bases from V and 2 from J; bases not matched to a gene: 6. The CDR3 is 16 residues long. Germline assignment: CDR1 LGHNA and CDR2 YNFKEQ. The CDR3 DNA follows: TGTGCCAGCAGCCAAGAGAAGGGACAGGACCCCTACGAGCAGTACTTC. Encoded protein: CASSQEKGQDPYEQYF.

This clone showed up just a few times. V and J are TRBV5-1 and TRBJ2-2, with 7 bases identical to TRBD1. CDR3 length: 18 residues. CDR1 and CDR2 from the germline V gene are SGHRS and YFSETQ. V lost 4 bases to trimming and J lost 5 bases; unmatched junction nucleotides: 17. This CDR3 reads CASSPLRSDRAWTGELFF. The DNA for the CDR3 is TGCGCCAGCAGCCCCCTGAGAAGTGACAGGGCTTGGACCGGGGAGCTGTTTTTT.

J is TRBJ1-4 and V is TRBV5-1; 7 nucleotides agree with TRBD1. The germline V gene has CDR1 SGHRS and CDR2 YFSETQ. Unmatched junction bases numbered 6, after V lost 4 bases and J lost 3 bases. The CDR3 loop spans 15 amino acids. The DNA of the CDR3 is TGCGCCAGCAGCCCGGACCAGGGGGCTAATGAAAAACTGTTTTTT. It translates to CASSPDQGANEKLFF.

This chain links TRBV19 with TRBJ1-4; possible D gene TRBD1, 5 bases. Germline V gene sequence: CDR1 LNHDA, CDR2 SQIVND (reference sequence). This CDR3 has 13 amino acids. The V and J ends lost 9 bases and 8 bases respectively, with 16 bases between them. This chain's CDR3 is CASKGAGPEKLFF. The CDR3 region has the DNA TGTGCCAGCAAAGGGGCAGGGCCCGAAAAACTGTTTTTT.

This clone has just a few counts. The chain joins TRBV19 to TRBJ2-7; no clear D gene. This CDR3 is 13 amino acids long. Germline V gene sequence: CDR1 LNHDA, CDR2 SQIVND (reference sequence). Trimming stripped 3 bases from V and 4 bases from J, with 10 bases between. CDR3 coding DNA: TGTGCCAGTAGTATGCGTCTCCGATACGAGCAGTACTTC. Translated, it gives CASSMRLRYEQYF.

This sequence joins TRBV19 and TRBJ2-7; TRBD2 matches at 9 bases. V dropped 4 bases and J dropped 4; count of bases not matched to a gene: 5. The CDR3 runs to 14 residues. Germline V gives CDR1 LNHDA, CDR2 SQIVND (reference sequence). The CDR3 bases are TGTGCCAGTAGTAAGGCTAGCGGGGCTTACGAGCAGTACTTC. Its translation is CASSKASGAYEQYF.

The chain combines TRBV4-2 with TRBJ2-2; TRBD2 is a possible D gene (5 bases). Trimming shortened V by 0 bases and J by 2 bases, and 7 bases separated the two germline ends. This CDR3 is 15 amino acids long. CDR1 and CDR2 (germline): LGHNA, YNFKEQ. The CDR3 region is CASSQERTNTGELFF. CDR3 in DNA: TGTGCCAGCAGCCAAGAAAGGACTAACACCGGGGAGCTGTTTTTT.

V gene TRBV5-3 combines with J gene TRBJ1-6; no reliable D call. TRBV5-3 belongs to the ORF category, with a function that is uncertain. The V end lost 5 bases, the J end lost 4 bases, and 7 bases lay between the germline ends. There are 13 residues in the CDR3. The CDR3 spells CARRITYNSPLHF. In nucleotides, the CDR3 is TGTGCCAGAAGGATCACTTATAATTCACCCCTCCACTTT.

This chain uses TRBV5-4 with TRBJ2-3; 10 bases agree with TRBD1. Germline lookup yields CDR1 SGHNT and CDR2 YYREEE (reference sequence). The trim removed 1 base at V and 4 bases at J, leaving 3 bases unmatched. CDR3 length equals 15 residues. Here the CDR3 DNA reads TGTGCCAGCAGCTTGCAGACAGGGGGCGCAGATACGCAGTATTTT. It encodes CASSLQTGGADTQYF. Supplemented by reference TRBV5-4 and TRBJ2-3, the full variable domain reads ETGVTQSPTHLIKTRGQQVTLRCSSQSGHNTVSWYQQALGQGPQFIFQYYREEENGRGNFPPRFSGLQFPNYSSELNVNALELDDSALYLCASSLQTGGADTQYFGPGTRLTVL.

The CDR3 region has the DNA TGTGCCAGCAGCGCGGGGACAGTTCCGGGGGAGACCCAGTACTTC. Its translation is CASSAGTVPGETQYF. The V call is TRBV9, the J call TRBJ2-5, with TRBD1 identical over 7 bases. Germline values: CDR1 SGDLS, CDR2 YYNGEE. V lost 3 bases to trimming and J lost 5 bases; unmatched junction nucleotides: 10. This CDR3 has 15 residues.

The V and J genes are TRBV5-5 and TRBJ2-7; the match to TRBD1 covers 11 bases. V gave up 2 bases and J gave up 3 bases; unmatched junction bases: 1. The CDR3 is 14 residues long. The germline V gene encodes CDR1 SGHKS and CDR2 YYEKEE (reference sequence). CDR3 protein: CASSFGTGGYEQYF. In DNA form, the CDR3 reads TGTGCCAGCAGCTTTGGGACAGGGGGCTACGAGCAGTACTTC.

This chain joins TRBV19 and TRBJ1-2; D is uncertain. Germline V lookup: CDR1 LNHDA, CDR2 SQIVND (reference sequence). CDR3 length: 15 amino acids. V was cut by 1 base and J by 8 bases, with 17 bases left in between. CDR3 DNA: TGTGCCAGTAGTATAGGCACAGCCTCCACGCAGGGCTACACCTTC. It encodes CASSIGTASTQGYTF.

This clone was counted only a few times. The rearrangement joins TRBV6-4 to TRBJ2-2; no clear D gene. Trimming removed 4 bases from V and 1 base from J, with 7 bases in between. Germline CDR1 reads MRHNA; CDR2 reads SNTAGT. The CDR3 runs to 14 residues. The CDR3 protein is CASSAGENTGELFF. The DNA for the CDR3 is TGTGCCAGCAGTGCCGGTGAGAACACCGGGGAGCTGTTTTTT.

V usage is TRBV6-6 and J usage is TRBJ2-4; a weak D match, TRBD1 (6 bases). V shed 2 bases and J shed 6 bases, with 8 bases lying between them. There are 13 residues in the CDR3. From germline, CDR1 is MNHNY and CDR2 SVGAGI (reference sequence). The CDR3 DNA follows: TGTGCCAGCAGTTACGAGACAGGAAACATTCAGTACTTC. As protein: CASSYETGNIQYF.

The J gene is TRBJ1-1, the V gene TRBV6-5, with D unclear. Germline CDR1 MNHEY, CDR2 SVGAGI. The CDR3 has 11 residues. Trimming removed 5 bases from V and 4 bases from J, with 5 bases in between. The CDR3 loop reads CASSTPTEAFF. The CDR3 nucleotides read TGTGCCAGCAGTACACCCACTGAAGCTTTCTTT.

The chain has TRBV5-4 and TRBJ2-7; TRBD1 matches 10 bases. Germline-derived CDR1 and CDR2 are SGHNT and YYREEE (reference sequence). The CDR3 extends over 16 amino acids. Trimming at V came to 4 bases and at J to 5 bases, leaving 12 bases not matched to a gene. The CDR3 nucleotides read TGTGCCAGCAGCCCGGGACAGGGGAGAAGTCGCGACGAGCAGTACTTC. Translation: CASSPGQGRSRDEQYF.

The chain carries TRBV7-8 and TRBJ2-7; 9 bases agree with TRBD1. The germline V gene has CDR1 SGHVS and CDR2 FQNEAQ. This CDR3 has 15 amino acids. Trimming cost V 5 bases and J 5 bases; bases outside gene matches: 10. The CDR3 protein is CASSGDREWDHEQYF. The CDR3 coding sequence is TGTGCCAGCAGCGGGGACAGGGAATGGGACCACGAGCAGTACTTC. Variable domain in full (rest from reference TRBV7-8 and TRBJ2-7): GAGVSQSPRYKVAKRGQDVALRCDPISGHVSLFWYQQALGQGPEFLTYFQNEAQLDKSGLPSDRFFAERPEGSVSTLKIQRTQQEDSAVYLCASSGDREWDHEQYFGPGTRLTVT.